Below are 15 T cell receptor beta chains sequenced from a single sample in a study of shared clonotypes between healthy human individuals (dated by TCRdb to the early 2020s). Libraries were built with the immunoSEQ multiplex PCR assay. The clones in this table, taken by TCRdb from immuneACCESS, are in-frame only. Not every clone is retained; where verified, under half of the shortfall comes from an unresolved V gene, and the cause of the rest is unknown. The sample has 2 million to 2.5 million clones on record, around 93% of them singletons. Approximately 0.41% of the sample is in the top ten clones. The sequenced sample was naive CD4+ T cells from PBMCs. Read against the paper, the sample's cell subset or site label means: CD45RA+ positively selected. The origin of the receptors is a man aged 18 to 30 in good health. Some clones in this sample may be carry-over from other donors' samples.

The chain links TRBV28 to TRBJ2-7; D not certain. Germline V CDR1 and CDR2: MDHEN, SYDVKM. Trimming removed 6 bases from V and 6 bases from J, with 30 bases in between. This CDR3 contains 18 residues. DNA for the CDR3: TGTGCCAGCAGCCACTACCTTTTCAGCGACACTGGGGTACGCGAGCAGTACTTC. As protein: CASSHYLFSDTGVREQYF.

The chain links TRBV11-2 to TRBJ1-2; D gene uncertain. CDR3 length: 14 residues. Germline CDR1 reads SGHAT; CDR2 reads FQNNGV. Trimming took 0 bases from V and 2 from J, leaving 7 bases between them. The DNA of the CDR3 is TGTGCCAGCAGCTTAGATGGAGTCAACTATGGCTACACCTTC. Translation gives CASSLDGVNYGYTF.

This chain joins TRBV5-1 and TRBJ2-1, with D perhaps matching TRBD1 or TRBD2 (5 bases each). V was trimmed by 0 bases and J by 8 bases, leaving 15 bases between them. Looked up from germline, CDR1 is SGHRS and CDR2 is YFSETQ. There are 15 residues in the CDR3. CDR3 amino acids: CASSLGAGTRHEQFF. In DNA, the CDR3 is TGCGCCAGCAGCTTGGGGGCCGGGACGAGGCATGAGCAGTTCTTC.

Only one count was recorded for this clone. V and J are TRBV4-3 and TRBJ1-4, with TRBD1 matching over 8 bases. The germline gives CDR1 LGHNA, CDR2 YSLEER. J gave up 12 bases and V 1 base, and 7 bases lay outside the gene matches. This CDR3 spans 14 amino acids. For the CDR3, the DNA is TGCGCCAGCAGCCAAGTGACAGGGGTATGGGAACTGTTTTTT. Residues: CASSQVTGVWELFF.

J is TRBJ1-3 and V is TRBV30, with D uncertain. Trimming left V 0 bases short and J 1 base short, with 7 bases between. Germline CDR1 is GTSNPN and CDR2 is SVGIG (reference sequence). This CDR3 spans 14 amino acids. This CDR3 reads CAWSVTVSGNTIYF. The CDR3 bases are TGTGCCTGGAGTGTGACGGTATCTGGAAACACCATATATTTT.

The V and J genes are TRBV14 and TRBJ1-2; D remains ambiguous. V was cut by 1 base and J by 3 bases, with 9 bases left in between. This CDR3 spans 14 amino acids. Germline values: CDR1 SGHDN, CDR2 FVKESK. The CDR3 is CASSQVLGDYGYTF. CDR3 DNA sequence: TGTGCCAGCAGCCAAGTACTCGGCGACTATGGCTACACCTTC. The variable domain in full, with the rest retrieved from reference TRBV14 and TRBJ1-2, is EAGVTQFPSHSVIEKGQTVTLRCDPISGHDNLYWYRRVMGKEIKFLLHFVKESKQDESGMPNNRFLAERTGGTYSTLKVQPAELEDSGVYFCASSQVLGDYGYTFGSGTRLTVV.

V gene TRBV7-3 combines with J gene TRBJ2-2, with D possibly being TRBD1 (6 bases). V lost 5 bases, J lost 5 bases, and 18 bases lay in between. The CDR3 extends over 16 amino acids. CDR1 is SGHTA and CDR2 is FQGTGA in the germline V gene. The CDR3 sequence is CASSPRGTSGTGELFF. CDR3 DNA: TGTGCCAGCAGCCCGAGGGGGACATCTGGTACCGGGGAGCTGTTTTTT.

The rearrangement joins TRBV7-9 to TRBJ2-7; 7 nucleotides agree with TRBD1. This CDR3 is 14 amino acids long. Germline loops: CDR1 SEHNR, CDR2 FQNEAQ (reference sequence). V dropped 4 bases and J dropped 1; count of bases not matched to a gene: 4. The chain's CDR3 is CASSSTTGSYEQYF. DNA of the CDR3: TGTGCCAGCAGCTCAACGACAGGGTCCTACGAGCAGTACTTC.

The chain links TRBV6-5 to TRBJ2-7; D is possibly TRBD2 (6 bases). CDR3 length equals 14 residues. Germline CDR1 is MNHEY and CDR2 is SVGAGI. V dropped 6 bases and J dropped 5 bases, with 17 bases sitting between them. The CDR3 region is CASSQDLRDNEQYF. The CDR3 DNA sequence: TGTGCCAGCAGCCAGGACTTGCGGGATAACGAGCAGTACTTC.

V and J are TRBV19 and TRBJ2-5, with TRBD2 identical over 12 bases. Germline CDR1 LNHDA, CDR2 SQIVND (reference sequence). J was trimmed by 2 bases and V by 4 bases; bases with no gene match: 8. There are 17 residues in the CDR3. CDR3 bases: TGTGCCAGTAGTAGGACTAGCGGGATGACGACGCAAGAGACCCAGTACTTC. Translated: CASSRTSGMTTQETQYF.

This rearrangement joins TRBV5-8 to TRBJ1-4; D remains ambiguous. The CDR3 sequence is 14 residues long. Trimming took off 0 bases at V and 8 bases at J, with 11 bases between the two ends. Germline V lookup: CDR1 SGHTS, CDR2 YDEGEE. The CDR3 protein is CASSLVVLGEKLFF. CDR3 bases: TGTGCCAGCAGCTTGGTGGTTTTAGGGGAAAAACTGTTTTTT.

A remark on this clone: At the DNA level, this CDR3 is encoded by other sequences in the same sample as well. The CDR3 nucleotides are TGTGCCAGCAGCGAGGAGGGTTATGGCTACACCTTC. This codes for CASSEEGYGYTF. The chain links TRBV11-2 to TRBJ1-2; D ambiguous. Germline CDR1 reads SGHAT; CDR2 reads FQNNGV. This CDR3 is built from 12 residues. V gave up 5 bases and J gave up 5 bases, with 9 bases separating them. Combining the CDR3 with reference TRBV11-2 and TRBJ1-2 gives the whole variable domain EAGVAQSPRYKIIEKRQSVAFWCNPISGHATLYWYQQILGQGPKLLIQFQNNGVVDDSQLPKDRFSAERLKGVDSTLKIQPAKLEDSAVYLCASSEEGYGYTFGSGTRLTVV.

The chain couples TRBV19 to TRBJ1-4; 7 positions match TRBD1. Germline V CDR1 and CDR2: LNHDA, SQIVND (reference sequence). There are 13 residues in the CDR3. J was trimmed by 8 bases and V by 5 bases; bases with no gene match: 5. The CDR3 bases are TGTGCCAGTAGTCGTACAGGGGAGGAAAAACTGTTTTTT. It encodes CASSRTGEEKLFF. Filled out from reference TRBV19 and TRBJ1-4, the complete variable domain reads DGGITQSPKYLFRKEGQNVTLSCEQNLNHDAMYWYRQDPGQGLRLIYYSQIVNDFQKGDIAEGYSVSREKKESFPLTVTSAQKNPTAFYLCASSRTGEEKLFFGSGTQLSVL.

The rearrangement links TRBV29-1 to TRBJ2-1; D uncertain. V dropped 6 bases and J dropped 0 bases, with 12 bases sitting between them. CDR1 and CDR2 (germline): SQVTM, ANQGSEA. The CDR3 extends over 14 amino acids. CDR3 sequence reads: CSVANSSSYNEQFF. As DNA, the CDR3 is TGCAGCGTAGCAAACAGTAGCTCCTACAATGAGCAGTTCTTC.

This clone has only a few counts. Other DNA sequences from this sample encode an identical CDR3 as well. The V and J genes are TRBV5-1 and TRBJ2-1; D is unclear. This CDR3 contains 15 residues. Trimming stripped 3 bases from V and 3 bases from J, with 13 bases between. Germline loops: CDR1 SGHRS, CDR2 YFSETQ. CDR3 sequence reads: CASSSLGGSYNEQFF. CDR3 DNA: TGCGCCAGCAGCTCCCTAGGCGGCAGCTACAATGAGCAGTTCTTC.